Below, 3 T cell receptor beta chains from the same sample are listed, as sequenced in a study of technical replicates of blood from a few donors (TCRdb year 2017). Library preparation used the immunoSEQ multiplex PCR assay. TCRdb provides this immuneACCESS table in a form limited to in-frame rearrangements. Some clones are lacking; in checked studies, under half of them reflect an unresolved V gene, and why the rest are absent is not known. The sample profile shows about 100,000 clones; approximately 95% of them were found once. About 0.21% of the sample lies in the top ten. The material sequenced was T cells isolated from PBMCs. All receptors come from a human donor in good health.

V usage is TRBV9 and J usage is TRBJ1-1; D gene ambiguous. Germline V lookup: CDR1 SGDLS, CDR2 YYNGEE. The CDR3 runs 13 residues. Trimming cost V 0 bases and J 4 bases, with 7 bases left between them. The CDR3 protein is CASSVGRVTEAFF. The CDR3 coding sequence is TGTGCCAGCAGCGTAGGGAGGGTCACTGAAGCTTTCTTT.

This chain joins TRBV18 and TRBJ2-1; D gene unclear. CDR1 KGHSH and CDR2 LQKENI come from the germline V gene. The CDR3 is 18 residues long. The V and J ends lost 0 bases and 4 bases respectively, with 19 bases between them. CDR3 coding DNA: TGTGCCAGCTCACCACCATTTAGAGAACAGCCCCGTTACAATGAGCAGTTCTTC. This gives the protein CASSPPFREQPRYNEQFF.

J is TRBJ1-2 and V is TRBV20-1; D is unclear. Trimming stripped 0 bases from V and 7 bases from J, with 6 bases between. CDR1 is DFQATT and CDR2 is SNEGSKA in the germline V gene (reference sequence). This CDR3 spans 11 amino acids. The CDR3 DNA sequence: TGCAGTGCTAGAGATCTTCTTGGCTACACCTTC. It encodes CSARDLLGYTF.